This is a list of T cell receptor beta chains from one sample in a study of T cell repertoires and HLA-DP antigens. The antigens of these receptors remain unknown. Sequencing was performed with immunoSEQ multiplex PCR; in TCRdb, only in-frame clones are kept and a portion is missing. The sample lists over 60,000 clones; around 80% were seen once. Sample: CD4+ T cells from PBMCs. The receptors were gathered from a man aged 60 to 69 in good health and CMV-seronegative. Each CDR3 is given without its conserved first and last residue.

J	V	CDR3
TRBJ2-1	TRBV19	ASSNGLAGVGNEQF
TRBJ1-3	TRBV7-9	ASSPPGGNTIY
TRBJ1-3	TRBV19	ASSTQTGRGNTIY
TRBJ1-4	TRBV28	ASRGGGPGFSEKLF
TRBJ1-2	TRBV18	ASSPGGQTYGYT
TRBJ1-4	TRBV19	ASSYRTAVDEKLF
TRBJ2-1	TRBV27	ASRHPRLTYNEQF
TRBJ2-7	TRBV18	ASSTQQGYEQY
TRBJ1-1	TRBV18	ASSPQGWDTEAF
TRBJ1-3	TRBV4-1	ASSQREAGNTIY
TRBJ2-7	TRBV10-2	ASTPTSGGYEQY
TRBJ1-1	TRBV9	ASSVDWGQTEAF
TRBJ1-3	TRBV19	ASRLGTAGNTIY
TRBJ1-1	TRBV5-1	ASSATGSANTEAF
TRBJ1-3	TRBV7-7	ASSSLLPGRRNTIY
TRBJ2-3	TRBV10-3	AISESNRDYRDTQY
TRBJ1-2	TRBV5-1	ASSTGPSNYGYT
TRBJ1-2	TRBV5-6	ASSLRQGANYGYT
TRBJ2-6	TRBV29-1	SVVSRRGRVTGANVLT
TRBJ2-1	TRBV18	ASTSSGNSYNEQF
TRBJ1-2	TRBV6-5	ASRPQGLGYT
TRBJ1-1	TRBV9	ASSYGPGGGTEAF
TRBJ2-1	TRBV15	ATSRDSGAYNEQF
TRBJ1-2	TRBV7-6	ASSPQGAPTNYGYT
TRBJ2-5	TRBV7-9	ASSFSREQETQY
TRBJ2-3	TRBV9	ASSSIAVTSTDTQY
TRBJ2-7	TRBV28	ASSLSGLHYEQY
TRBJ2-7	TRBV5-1	ASSFETGGIGYEQY
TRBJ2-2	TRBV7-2	ASSPQGSAGELF
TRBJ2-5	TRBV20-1	SAGYGTQY
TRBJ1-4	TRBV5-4	ASSPRPGSREKLF
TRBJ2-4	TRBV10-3	ASSYDTGGGDIQY
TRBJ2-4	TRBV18	ASSPPPALAKNIQY
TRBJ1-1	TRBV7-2	ASSLAFEAF
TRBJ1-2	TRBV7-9	ASSLGDRGGYT
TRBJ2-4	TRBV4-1	ASSQDLAGRNIQY
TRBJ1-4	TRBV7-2	ASSLASAGGSEKLF
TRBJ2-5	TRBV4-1	ASSPAAGNQETQY
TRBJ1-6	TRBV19	ASSERTGGSYNSPLH
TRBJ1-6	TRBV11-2	ASSPGTLTPLH
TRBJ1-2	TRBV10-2	ASSESGDANYGYT
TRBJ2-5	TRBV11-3	ASSLNRQETQY
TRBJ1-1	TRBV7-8	ASSLDRGGTEAF
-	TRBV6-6	ASSEGLRISYEQY
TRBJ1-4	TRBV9	ASSPGRGSEKLF
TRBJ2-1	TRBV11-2	ASSLVGPNEQF